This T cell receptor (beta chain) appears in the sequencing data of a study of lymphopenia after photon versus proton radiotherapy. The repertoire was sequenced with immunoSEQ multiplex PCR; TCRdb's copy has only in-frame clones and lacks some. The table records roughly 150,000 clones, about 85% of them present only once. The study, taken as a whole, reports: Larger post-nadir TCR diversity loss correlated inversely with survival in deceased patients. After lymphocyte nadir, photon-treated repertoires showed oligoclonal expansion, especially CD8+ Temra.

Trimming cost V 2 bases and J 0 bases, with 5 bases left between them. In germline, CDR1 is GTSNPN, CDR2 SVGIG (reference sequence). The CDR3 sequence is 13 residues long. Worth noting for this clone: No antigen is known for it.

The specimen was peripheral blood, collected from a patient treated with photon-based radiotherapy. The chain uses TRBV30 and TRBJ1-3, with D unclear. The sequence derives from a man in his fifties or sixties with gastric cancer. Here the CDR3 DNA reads TGTGCCTGGAGTAGCGGCTCTGGAAACACCATATATTTT. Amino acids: CAWSSGSGNTIYF.